This T cell receptor beta chain was profiled in a study of response to subunit inactivated influenza vaccine. This CDR3 is built from 16 residues. Trimming at V came to 4 bases and at J to 3 bases, leaving 8 bases not matched to a gene. Germline V CDR1 and CDR2: SGHDT, YYEEEE. TCRdb independently ran MiXCR on the RT-PCR reads; one entry per CDR3 protein. The data hold 550,000 to 800,000 distinct CDR3 sequences, with approximately 15% observed a single time. General observations from the study: Every seasonal influenza vaccination brings in few new T cells, the authors suggested.

This clonotype was found a few times. The antigen remains undetermined. This clonotype was obtained from a man aged 50-59 years who received an inactivated influenza vaccine. The rearrangement joins TRBV5-6 to TRBJ2-2, with 8 bases aligning to TRBD1. The sequencing here drew on PBMCs from blood, taken around 15 days before vaccination. This CDR3 reads CASSPRSGGYTGELFF. In DNA, the CDR3 is TGTGCCAGCAGCCCCAGGTCAGGGGGCTACACCGGGGAGCTGTTTTTT.